These 27 T cell receptor beta chains were sequenced from one sample in a study of blood T cell repertoires in COVID-19. Sequencing was performed with immunoSEQ multiplex PCR; in TCRdb, only in-frame clones are kept and a portion is missing. The sample consists of 200,000 to 300,000 clones, 80% to 95% of them appearing once. The sample comprised peripheral blood. The receptors shown here come from a person in their late teens or twenties with COVID-19, enrolled during active disease.

This sequence joins TRBV18 and TRBJ2-2; TRBD2 matches at 10 bases. V dropped 3 bases and J dropped 4; count of bases not matched to a gene: 11. The germline CDR1 and CDR2 sequences are KGHSH and LQKENI. The CDR3 contains 18 residues. The DNA of the CDR3 is TGTGCCAGCTCACCGGTTGCTAGCGGGAGTCGGGTCACCGGGGAGCTGTTTTTT. Translating it yields CASSPVASGSRVTGELFF. Filled out from reference TRBV18 and TRBJ2-2, the complete variable domain reads NAGVMQNPRHLVRRRGQEARLRCSPMKGHSHVYWYRQLPEEGLKFMVYLQKENIIDESGMPKERFSAEFPKEGPSILRIQQVVRGDSAAYFCASSPVASGSRVTGELFFGEGSRLTVL.

The rearrangement joins TRBV29-1 to TRBJ1-2; 9 positions match TRBD1. Unmatched junction bases numbered 21, after V lost 4 bases and J lost 3 bases. Germline-derived CDR1 and CDR2 are SQVTM and ANQGSEA. This CDR3 spans 19 amino acids. The CDR3 is CSVGGIRTGESQVDYGYTF. The CDR3, as DNA: TGCAGCGTTGGAGGTATTAGGACAGGGGAATCTCAGGTAGACTATGGCTACACCTTC.

V and J are TRBV7-9 and TRBJ2-2; D may be TRBD2 (6 bases). Trimming removed 5 bases from V and 5 bases from J, with 18 bases in between. In germline, CDR1 is SEHNR, CDR2 FQNEAQ (reference sequence). The CDR3 extends over 16 amino acids. The CDR3, as DNA: TGTGCCAGCAGCCCAAGGGGTCAGGGAGGAACCGGGGAGCTGTTTTTT. Its translation: CASSPRGQGGTGELFF.

The chain uses TRBV6-6 and TRBJ1-3; D is undetermined. Germline CDR1 and CDR2: MNHNY and SVGAGI (reference sequence). V gave up 6 bases and J gave up 4 bases, with 7 bases separating them. CDR3 size: 12 residues. CDR3 in DNA: TGTGCCAGCAGGTCACAGGGAAACACCATATATTTT. This sequence encodes CASRSQGNTIYF.

The V and J genes are TRBV6-5 and TRBJ1-5; 11 bases agree with TRBD1. Per the germline V gene, CDR1 is MNHEY and CDR2 is SVGAGI. This CDR3 has 15 amino acids. V lost 7 bases and J lost 1; bases outside the gene matches: 3. The CDR3 DNA reads as TGTGCCAGCACCCGGACAGGGGGCAGCAATCAGCCCCAGCATTTT. Protein: CASTRTGGSNQPQHF.

This chain uses TRBV2 with TRBJ2-5; D unclear. V was cut by 6 bases and J by 5 bases, with 13 bases left in between. CDR1 and CDR2 from the germline V gene are SNHLY and FYNNEI. This CDR3 contains 13 residues. The CDR3 DNA reads as TGTGCCAGCAGACTAACTGCCCGGGAGACCCAGTACTTC. Residues: CASRLTARETQYF.

The CDR3 DNA sequence: TGTGCCAGCAGCCCACGACAGGATGGTAACACCGGGGAGCTGTTTTTT. It specifies CASSPRQDGNTGELFF. The V and J genes are TRBV3-1 (or the pseudogene TRBV3-2) and TRBJ2-2; D is perhaps TRBD1 (6 bases). The CDR3 has 16 residues. V lost 4 bases, J lost 2 bases, and 14 bases lay in between. Germline CDR1 is LGHDT and CDR2 is YNNKEL (reference sequence).

The chain joins TRBV19 to TRBJ2-5; D unclear. The germline V gene has CDR1 LNHDA and CDR2 SQIVND (reference sequence). V was cut by 0 bases and J by 7 bases, with 3 bases left in between. The CDR3 extends over 11 amino acids. This chain's CDR3 is CASSIERTQYF. The CDR3 nucleotides are TGTGCCAGTAGTATAGAGAGGACCCAGTACTTC.

This rearrangement joins TRBV25-1 to TRBJ2-7; 7 nucleotides agree with TRBD1. The V gene's germline CDR1 is MGHDK and CDR2 SYGVNS. Losses at the gene ends were 3 bases for V and 4 bases for J; bases not matched to a gene: 3. This CDR3 is built from 13 residues. The CDR3 is CASSDGTVYEQYF. For the CDR3, the DNA is TGTGCCAGCAGTGATGGGACAGTATACGAGCAGTACTTC.

The chain couples TRBV1 to TRBJ2-7; no check of the table's D call, TRBD2, against the DNA was made. TRBV1 is classified as a pseudogene. The CDR3 totals 15 residues. The CDR3 reads CTSSHPRGLSYEQYF. The CDR3 DNA follows: TGCACCAGCAGCCACCCTCGGGGACTCTCCTACGAGCAGTACTTC.

The genes are TRBV13 and TRBJ2-3; D is uncertain. The germline V gene encodes CDR1 PRHDT and CDR2 FYEKMQ (reference sequence). CDR3 length: 15 residues. Trimming pared 1 base from V and 4 bases from J, leaving 12 bases between. The CDR3 DNA sequence: TGTGCCAGCAGCTTAGTTATGGCAGAAGCAGATACGCAGTATTTT. This gives the protein CASSLVMAEADTQYF.

The chain combines TRBV2 with TRBJ2-5; TRBD1 agrees at 8 bases. The CDR3 is 13 residues long. Germline CDR1 SNHLY, CDR2 FYNNEI. With 7 bases clipped from V and 4 bases from J, the junction kept 5 bases outside the gene matches. DNA for the CDR3: TGTGCCAGCACTCCCCAGGGGGCAGAGACCCAGTACTTC. Its protein is CASTPQGAETQYF.

The CDR3 loop reads CASSHGTGYYGYTF. The CDR3 DNA is TGTGCCAGCAGCCATGGGACAGGGTACTATGGCTACACCTTC. The chain joins TRBV5-4 to TRBJ1-2; 9 bases match TRBD1. This CDR3 comprises 14 residues. Germline values: CDR1 SGHNT, CDR2 YYREEE (reference sequence). Trimming at V came to 4 bases and at J to 3 bases, leaving 4 bases not matched to a gene.

V gene TRBV11-2 combines with J gene TRBJ2-7, with a weak D call TRBD2 (5 bases). In germline, CDR1 is SGHAT, CDR2 FQNNGV. The CDR3 totals 15 residues. V lost 4 bases to trimming and J lost 9 bases, with 22 bases between them. The CDR3, as DNA: TGTGCCAGCAGCTCCCGGGATTACAAGGCACTAGGGCAGTACTTC. Its translation: CASSSRDYKALGQYF. Based on the CDR3 plus reference TRBV11-2 and TRBJ2-7, the full variable domain is EAGVAQSPRYKIIEKRQSVAFWCNPISGHATLYWYQQILGQGPKLLIQFQNNGVVDDSQLPKDRFSAERLKGVDSTLKIQPAKLEDSAVYLCASSSRDYKALGQYFGPGTRLTVT.

The chain uses TRBV27 and TRBJ2-5; weak D call: TRBD1 (5 bases). The CDR3 runs 17 residues. Trimming left V 2 bases short and J 1 base short, with 17 bases between. The germline V gene has CDR1 MNHEY and CDR2 SMNVEV (reference sequence). The CDR3 protein is CASSLGHSALLQETQYF. DNA for the CDR3: TGTGCCAGCAGTTTAGGACACTCAGCTCTGCTCCAAGAGACCCAGTACTTC.

This clone was observed a few times. This chain connects TRBV4-2 to TRBJ2-7; 8 positions match TRBD2. CDR1 and CDR2 (germline): LGHNA, YNFKEQ. CDR3 length equals 15 residues. Germline trimming cut 1 base from V and 4 bases from J; bases unmatched to any gene: 6. CDR3 nucleotide sequence: TGTGCCAGCAGCCAAGCGGGAGGGCCTTTTTACGAGCAGTACTTC. Residues: CASSQAGGPFYEQYF.

CDR3 in amino acids: CASTSSGETQYF. The CDR3 DNA reads TGTGCCAGCACCTCGAGCGGTGAGACCCAGTACTTC. The chain carries TRBV3-1 (or the pseudogene TRBV3-2) and TRBJ2-5, with D possibly matching TRBD2 (5 bases). Trimming took off 7 bases at V and 5 bases at J, with 11 bases between the two ends. The CDR3 spans 12 residues. Germline assignment: CDR1 LGHDT and CDR2 YNNKEL (reference sequence).

The V call is TRBV2, the J call TRBJ1-3; D remains ambiguous. V was cut by 8 bases and J by 9 bases, with 8 bases left in between. From germline, CDR1 is SNHLY and CDR2 FYNNEI. This CDR3 contains 10 residues. The CDR3: CASSVGTIYF. In DNA, the CDR3 is TGTGCCAGCTCGGTTGGCACCATATATTTT.

The V and J genes are TRBV4-1 and TRBJ2-1, with 8 positions matching TRBD1. Germline CDR1 reads MGHRA; CDR2 reads YSYEKL. This CDR3 comprises 13 residues. V was pared by 6 bases and J by 7 bases, with 5 bases of the junction left unmatched. This CDR3 reads CASRDRGRNEQFF. Written as DNA, the CDR3 is TGCGCCAGCAGAGACAGGGGCAGAAATGAGCAGTTCTTC.

V gene TRBV24-1 combines with J gene TRBJ1-5; maybe TRBD1 (5 bases). The CDR3 has 14 amino acids. CDR1 and CDR2 from the germline V gene are KGHDR and SFDVKD. Trimming removed 3 bases at V and 3 bases at J, with 8 bases between. CDR3 region: CATSDRGHNQPQHF. The CDR3 nucleotides read TGTGCCACCAGTGATAGGGGTCACAATCAGCCCCAGCATTTT.

CDR3 in amino acids: CASSRLQGATGELFF. The CDR3 nucleotides are TGTGCCAGCAGCCGCCTTCAGGGGGCCACCGGGGAGCTGTTTTTT. The chain is built from TRBV7-9 and TRBJ2-2; 8 bases line up with TRBD1. The CDR3 is made up of 15 amino acids. Trimming cost V 5 bases and J 4 bases; bases outside gene matches: 6. The V gene's germline CDR1 is SEHNR and CDR2 FQNEAQ (reference sequence).

The V call is TRBV7-2, the J call TRBJ2-2; D remains ambiguous. The V end lost 2 bases, the J end lost 1 base, and 8 bases lay between the germline ends. The CDR3 spans 15 residues. Germline V gene lookup returns CDR1 SGHTA and CDR2 FQGNSA. Here the CDR3 reads CASSLWAENTGELFF. CDR3 sequence (DNA): TGTGCCAGCAGCTTATGGGCAGAGAACACCGGGGAGCTGTTTTTT.

The rearrangement links TRBV7-9 to TRBJ2-7, with 8 bases lining up with TRBD1. Per the germline V gene, CDR1 is SEHNR and CDR2 is FQNEAQ (reference sequence). This CDR3 is 14 amino acids long. The J segment lost 3 bases and the V segment lost 5 bases, leaving 6 bases of the junction unmatched. The CDR3 spells CASSQQGQVYEQYF. The CDR3 DNA is TGTGCCAGCAGCCAACAGGGACAGGTCTACGAGCAGTACTTC.

The J gene is TRBJ2-5, the V gene TRBV5-6; 7 nucleotides match TRBD2. Germline CDR1 and CDR2: SGHDT and YYEEEE. The CDR3 contains 13 residues. V lost 3 bases to trimming and J lost 5 bases; unmatched junction nucleotides: 4. CDR3 region: CASSSLAMETQYF. CDR3 nucleotides: TGTGCCAGCAGCTCACTAGCGATGGAGACCCAGTACTTC.

This chain connects TRBV4-2 to TRBJ1-2; D gene uncertain. The V gene lost 6 bases and the J gene lost 8 bases, with 19 bases spanning the gap. The CDR3 contains 14 residues. The germline V gene encodes CDR1 LGHNA and CDR2 YNFKEQ. The CDR3 DNA is TGTGCCAGCAGTCCCCGGTTAAGCGGTGGCGGCTACACCTTC. Its translation is CASSPRLSGGGYTF.

Comments on this clone: Other DNA sequences of this sample code for an identical CDR3. CDR3 loop: CASSLRQGGGEQYF. The DNA for the CDR3 is TGTGCCAGCAGCTTAAGACAGGGGGGAGGGGAGCAGTACTTC. The chain carries TRBV7-2 and TRBJ2-7; TRBD1 agrees at 9 bases. There are 14 residues in the CDR3. Trimming removed 2 bases from V and 7 bases from J; junction bases left unmatched: 6. Germline V gene sequence: CDR1 SGHTA, CDR2 FQGNSA.

The V gene is TRBV6-5, the J gene TRBJ2-5; D gene uncertain. The V and J ends lost 0 bases and 1 base respectively, with 6 bases between them. Germline V gene data show CDR1 as MNHEY and CDR2 as SVGAGI. This CDR3 has 14 residues. The CDR3 region is CASSYSHSQETQYF. CDR3 in DNA: TGTGCCAGCAGTTACTCTCATAGCCAAGAGACCCAGTACTTC.